This T cell receptor (beta chain) was identified in a study of blood T cell repertoires in COVID-19 (dated by TCRdb to 2018 to 2021). With respect to the entire study: Collaborator samples came from the United States, Italy and Spain and covered acute and convalescent phases of COVID-19. The samples were drawn from the first 160 participants of the ongoing ImmuneRACE study and from 1,254 subjects provided by 6 global collaborators. The repertoires were made available in a free public database intended to serve as a resource for research on the immune response to SARS-CoV-2. The prospective study material was composed of cDNA or gDNA derived from T cells, B-cell-depleted T cells, or PBMCs. A de-identified subject ID, COVID-19 status, age in years and sex were almost always included in the sample metadata. Deeply sampled blood TCRbeta repertoires from subjects exposed to, actively infected with, or recovered from COVID-19 were included in the dataset. Where available, HLA class I and class II types were taken from metadata supplied by the sample provider and were not determined by assay-based typing.

A second Seattle source provided samples from volunteer blood donors who had recovered from COVID-19. Collaborating institutions collected whole blood in K2EDTA tubes following their own protocols. For TCRbeta analysis, collaborator samples were shipped as frozen whole blood, as isolated PBMCs, or as DNA extracted from either sample type. TCRbeta CDR3 regions were amplified from genomic DNA using the immunoSEQ Assay, a bias-controlled multiplex PCR. As for the authors' bioinformatics: Nucleated cell counts per sample were estimated from amplification of reference gene primers within the assay. Sequence reads were collapsed and filtered to measure the absolute abundance of every unique TCRbeta CDR3 rearrangement. For each sample, productive Simpson clonality was calculated as the square root of Simpson's diversity index over productive rearrangements. Not all clones reach the TCRdb copy of this immuneACCESS table, which keeps in-frame sequences only. Checked studies attribute under half of the gap to unresolved V genes and leave the rest unexplained. V, J and clone size are taken as reported in that table, and D and trimming were inferred from the DNA itself. The sample contains around 260,000 clones, approximately 91% of them found a single time. 0.94% of the sample belongs to the ten largest clones.

Counted from cysteine to phenylalanine, this CDR3 has 18 amino acids. Kept here is only the CDR3 DNA, which spans 54 bases and is read in frame from base 1. Taken from the germline V gene (reference sequence), the CDR1 and CDR2 loops are LNHDA and SQIVND. For this chain, trimming is 6 bases at the V end and 4 bases at the J end, and the number of junction bases without a gene match is 15. The paper's findings and limits, for the study overall: How much clinical and demographic metadata was included differed by source and by participant, and the metadata was provided uncurated.

As regards this clone: Its antigen is unknown. The input lacks base qualities; no much larger clone sits a single base away.

The receptor was isolated from a woman aged 35 to 49 who had recovered from COVID-19. Sequencing input: peripheral blood. The chain joins TRBV19 to TRBJ2-5, with 12 bases matching TRBD2. In nucleotides, the sequence is TGTGCCAGTAGCAAGAGGACTAGCGGGATTTTCGGGGGAGAGACCCAGTACTTC. The translation is CASSKRTSGIFGGETQYF.